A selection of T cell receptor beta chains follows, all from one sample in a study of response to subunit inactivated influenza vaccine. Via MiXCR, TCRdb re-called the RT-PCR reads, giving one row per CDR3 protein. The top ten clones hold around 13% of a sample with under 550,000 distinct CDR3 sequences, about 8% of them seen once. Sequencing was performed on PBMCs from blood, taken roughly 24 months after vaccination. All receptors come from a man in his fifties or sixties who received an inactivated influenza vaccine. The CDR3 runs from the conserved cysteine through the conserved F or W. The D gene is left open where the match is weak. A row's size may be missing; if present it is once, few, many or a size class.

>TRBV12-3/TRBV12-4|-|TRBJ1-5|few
TGTGCCAGCCGAGCCGGGGGCAATCAGCCCCAGCATTTT
CASRAGGNQPQHF
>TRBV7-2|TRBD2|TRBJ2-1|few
TGTGCCAGCAGCTCGTCACTAGCGGGAGGTAGCAATGAGCAGTTCTTC
CASSSSLAGGSNEQFF
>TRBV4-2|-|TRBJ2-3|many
TGTGCCAGCAGCCAATCCCAGGGATTAGATACGCAGTATTTT
CASSQSQGLDTQYF
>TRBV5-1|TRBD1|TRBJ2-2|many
TGCGCCAGCAGCGTTACAGGGGGCCTCAACACCGGGGAGCTGTTTTTT
CASSVTGGLNTGELFF
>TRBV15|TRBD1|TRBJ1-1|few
TGTGCCACCAGCGTTAACCGGGACAGGGGATCCCTTACTTTCTTT
CATSVNRDRGSLTFF
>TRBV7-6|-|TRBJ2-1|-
TGTGCCAGCAGCTTAGGTCGGGACAACTTAAACAATGAGCAGTTCTTC
CASSLGRDNLNNEQFF
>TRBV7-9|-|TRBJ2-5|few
TGTGCCAGCACCCCGGCGGGGAAAGAGACCCAGTACTTC
CASTPAGKETQYF
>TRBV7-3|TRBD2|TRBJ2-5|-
TGTGCCAGCAGCTTAACATCGACGGGGGGAGAGACCCAGTACTTC
CASSLTSTGGETQYF
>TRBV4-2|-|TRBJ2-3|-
TGTGCCAGCAGCCAAGTGCAGGGAGAAACAGATACGCAGTATTTT
CASSQVQGETDTQYF
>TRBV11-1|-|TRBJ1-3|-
TGTGCCAGCAGCTTATCCGACTTCTACACCAGCTCTGGAAACACCATATATTTT
CASSLSDFYTSSGNTIYF
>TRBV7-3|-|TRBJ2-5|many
TGTGCCAGCAGCTTAATGGGGGGCTTGGAGACCCAGTACTTC
CASSLMGGLETQYF
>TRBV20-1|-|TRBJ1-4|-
TGCAGTGCCCCACGAAATCGGCGGAATGAAAAACTGTTTTTT
CSAPRNRRNEKLFF
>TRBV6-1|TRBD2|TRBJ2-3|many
TGTGCCAGCAGGGATGGGGGGGAGGCAGATACGCAGTATTTT
CASRDGGEADTQYF
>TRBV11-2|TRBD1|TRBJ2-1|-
TGTGCCAGCAGCTTAGGAGCCGGGACAGGGCTAAATCTCGGAGACAATGAGCAGTTCTTC
CASSLGAGTGLNLGDNEQFF
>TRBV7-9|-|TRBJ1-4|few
TGTGCCAGCAGCTTAGCGCTCCCAACTAATGAAAAACTGTTTTTT
CASSLALPTNEKLFF
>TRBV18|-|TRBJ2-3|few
TGTGCCAGCTCACCCCCCACAGGGTTTGGGGAAGATACGCAGTATTTT
CASSPPTGFGEDTQYF
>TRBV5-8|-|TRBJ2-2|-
TGTGCCAGCAGCCTTGTAATCAGGGACACCGGGGAGCTGTTTTTT
CASSLVIRDTGELFF
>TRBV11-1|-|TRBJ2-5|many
TGTGCCAGCAGCTTAGCGGGGTCTGGAAGGTCTGTATCGGAGACCCAGTACTTC
CASSLAGSGRSVSETQYF
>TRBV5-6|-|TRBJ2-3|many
TGTGCCAGCAGCTTCCTGGAAGCGGCAGATACGCAGTATTTT
CASSFLEAADTQYF
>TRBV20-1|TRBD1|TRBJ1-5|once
TGCAGTGCTAGGGGGACAGGGGATAATCAGCCCCAGCATTTT
CSARGTGDNQPQHF
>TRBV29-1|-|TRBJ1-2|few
TGCAGCGTTGAAGACCGGGTCCGGGGCTACACCTTC
CSVEDRVRGYTF
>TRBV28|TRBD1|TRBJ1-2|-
TGTGCCAGCACTAGTACAGGGGGCGGTGGAGGCTACACCTTC
CASTSTGGGGGYTF
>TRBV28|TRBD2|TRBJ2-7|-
TGTGCCAGCGGGGGGAGGGCTTTCGAGCAGTACTTC
CASGGRAFEQYF
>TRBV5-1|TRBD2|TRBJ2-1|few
TGCGCCAGCAGGAGAGCGGGGAGCTCCTACAATGAGCAGTTCTTC
CASRRAGSSYNEQFF
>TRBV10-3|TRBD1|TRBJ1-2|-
TGTGCCATCAGTGAGGGACAGGGGCACTATGGCTACACCTTC
CAISEGQGHYGYTF
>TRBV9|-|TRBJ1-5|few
TGTGCCAGCAGCTCCGGCCCCTTCAATCAGCCCCAGCATTTT
CASSSGPFNQPQHF
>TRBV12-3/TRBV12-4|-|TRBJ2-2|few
TGTGCCAGCAGTTTAGCGCTCCGGGTCGGGGAGCTGTTTTTT
CASSLALRVGELFF
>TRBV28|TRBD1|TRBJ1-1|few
TGTGCCAGCAGTTCCGGACAGGGGGCCGGGGGGACTGAAGCTTTCTTT
CASSSGQGAGGTEAFF
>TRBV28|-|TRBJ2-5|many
TGTGCCAGCAGAACCAGACAGGACGAAGAGACCCAGTACTTC
CASRTRQDEETQYF
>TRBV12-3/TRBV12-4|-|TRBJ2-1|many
TGTGCCAGCCGTCGTGCACAGGCCTACAATGAGCAGTTCTTC
CASRRAQAYNEQFF
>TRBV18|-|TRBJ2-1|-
TGTGCCAGCTCACCACGGCACAATGAGCAGTTCTTC
CASSPRHNEQFF
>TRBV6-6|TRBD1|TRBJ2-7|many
TGTGCCAGCTCGGACAGGGGCTACGAGCAGTACTTC
CASSDRGYEQYF
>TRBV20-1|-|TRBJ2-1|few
TGCAGTGCTAGGACTAGTCTTGGCAATGAGCAGTTCTTC
CSARTSLGNEQFF
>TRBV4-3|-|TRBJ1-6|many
TGCGCCAGCAGCCAGGCGCTAGGGAGTAAGAATTCACCCCTCCACTTT
CASSQALGSKNSPLHF
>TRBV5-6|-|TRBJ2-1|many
TGTGCCAGCAGCTTGTCCACAGGGCTGTTCTTC
CASSLSTGLFF
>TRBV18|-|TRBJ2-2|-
TGTGCCAGCTCCCACCCTCTCTCTGCCGGGGAGCTGTTTTTT
CASSHPLSAGELFF
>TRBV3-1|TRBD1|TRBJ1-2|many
TGTGCCAGCAGCCAAGCCGGGGACAGGGTATTTGGCTACACCTTC
CASSQAGDRVFGYTF
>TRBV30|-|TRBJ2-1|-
TGTGCCTGGATGAGCCAGCTCAGCTCCTACAATGAGCAGTTCTTC
CAWMSQLSSYNEQFF
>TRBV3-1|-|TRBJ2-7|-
TGTGCCAGCAGCCATGCGGCAGGATCGGGCGAGCAGTACTTC
CASSHAAGSGEQYF
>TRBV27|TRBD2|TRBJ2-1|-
TGTGCCAGCAGTTTGTTAGCGGGAGGACGCTACAATGAGCAGTTCTTC
CASSLLAGGRYNEQFF
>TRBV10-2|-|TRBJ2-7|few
TGCGCCAGCAGTGAACAGACTTACGAGCAGTACTTC
CASSEQTYEQYF
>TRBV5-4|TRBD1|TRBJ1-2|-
TGTGCCAGCAGCTTGGAGGGGGCGCCTGGTGGCTACACCTTC
CASSLEGAPGGYTF
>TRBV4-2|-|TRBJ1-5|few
TGTGCCAGCAGCCAAGATGGCGAACAGCCCCAGCATTTT
CASSQDGEQPQHF
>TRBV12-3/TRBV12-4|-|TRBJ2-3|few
TGTGCCAGCAGTTTTGGCAGGCTTAGCACAGATACGCAGTATTTT
CASSFGRLSTDTQYF
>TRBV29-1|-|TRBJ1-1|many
TGCAGCGTTCATAAGGGGGGTAGGACTGAAGCTTTCTTT
CSVHKGGRTEAFF
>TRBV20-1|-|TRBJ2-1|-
TGCAGTGCTAGAGATCTAGCTAGCCAGGAGAATGAGCAGTTCTTC
CSARDLASQENEQFF
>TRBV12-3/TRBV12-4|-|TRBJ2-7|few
TGTGCAACAGCGGGCAGGGTTCCTTACGAGCAGTACTTC
CATAGRVPYEQYF
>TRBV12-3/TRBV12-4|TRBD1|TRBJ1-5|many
TGTGCCAGCAGTTCAGGACAGGGCATCAATCAGCCCCAGCATTTT
CASSSGQGINQPQHF
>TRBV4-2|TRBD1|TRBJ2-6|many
TGTGCCAGCAGCCAAGAAGTGGTTTCGAACAGGGGGACTGGGGCCAACGTCCTGACTTTC
CASSQEVVSNRGTGANVLTF
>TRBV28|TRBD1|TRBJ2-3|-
TGTGCCAGCAGTCCTAGAGGACAGGGTAATACAGATACGCAGTATTTT
CASSPRGQGNTDTQYF
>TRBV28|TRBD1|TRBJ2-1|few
TGTGCCAGCAGTCTACAGGGGGCCGTGTTCAATGAGCAGTTCTTC
CASSLQGAVFNEQFF
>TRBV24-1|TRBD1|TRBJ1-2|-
TGTGCCACCAGTGATAGCCCTGGACAGGCGGACTATGGCTACACCTTC
CATSDSPGQADYGYTF